This entry is about one T cell receptor beta chain. In its sample, this clonotype comes out as medium-sized (0.01 to 0.1%). Its antigen is still unknown. No base quality values were provided; no much bigger clone lies one nucleotide off. V has 1 base trimmed and J has 6 bases trimmed; junction bases matching no gene number 12. The CDR3 numbers 17 residues from cysteine through phenylalanine. The CDR3 DNA has 51 bases and is translated from base 1. CDR1 and CDR2 were assigned from the germline V gene (reference sequence) as LNHDA and SQIVND. Genomic DNA extracted from peripheral blood, rather than sorted cells or RNA, was used as the source for amplification of TCR beta rearrangements. This specimen belongs to a study of T cell repertoires in aging, cancer and after chemotherapy (dated by TCRdb to between 2018 and 2021). About the study as a whole: Donors were distributed across six age groups ranging from 30 or younger to 70 or older, with at least three individuals included per group. In the solid tumor group, the paired samples taken before and after chemotherapy came from patients with brain tumors (glioblastoma) who were receiving therapy based on temozolomide. In total, the full dataset held about 8.8 million TCR reads. Peripheral blood TCR beta repertoires from healthy donors and cancer patients were profiled to examine immunoaging and T cell reconstitution after chemotherapy. The cohort comprised 200 to 250 cancer patients, 85 to 94 with hematological and approximately 120 with solid cancers, plus 95 healthy donors as a reference group. Beyond this particular receptor, the publication reports: In healthy donors, the drop in TCR diversity with age came mainly from a loss of richness, whereas in cancer patients a loss of evenness also played a part. It was noted by the authors that conclusions about immunological memory after chemotherapy cannot be drawn from the repertoire data. Compared with age-matched healthy donors, untreated patients with either hematological or solid cancers had significantly lower TCR diversity in the blood along with higher clonality. In both cancer cohorts, the median generation probability rose over the chemotherapy interval, which suggests that the repertoire was reconstituted through rebound thymic output.

Rearranged TRB sequences spanning V, D and J segments were amplified in a multiplex touch-down PCR with a mixed TRB-A/B primer pool. Illumina adapters and sample indices were added to the amplicons in two consecutive PCR reactions performed with Phusion HS II polymerase. Amplicons were gel-purified with the NucleoSpin Gel and PCR Clean-up kit, then checked with Qubit and an Agilent 2100 Bioanalyzer. Sequencing of the libraries was done on an Illumina MiSeq with paired-end, single-indexed 600-cycle runs. From the authors' description of their analysis: MiXCR versions 2.12 and 3.0.5 were used to process the TRB sequences. Each unique CDR3 nucleotide sequence was counted as one clone, and only productive sequences with at least two reads were retained. Shannon diversity, evenness, clonality (one minus evenness), and alpha-parameterized diversity profiles from alpha 0 to 5 were included as repertoire metrics. The IGoR algorithm was used to compute generation probabilities of clones in paired pre- and post-chemotherapy samples. TCRdb took the public reads, trimmed them with fastp at Q25, ran MiXCR for clone calling and kept in-frame beta chains. Each record represents a unique CDR3 protein, reported with the most common genes and DNA among its rows. Clone size and V and J calls follow TCRdb, not the original study. In this sample the table shows 1,500 to 2,000 distinct CDR3 sequences, 28% of which occur a single time. Roughly half of the sample belongs to the ten largest clones.

The chain joins TRBV19 to TRBJ1-5, with 7 bases matching TRBD1. The specimen was blood. This sequence originates from a human donor with a solid tumor. The nucleotides read TGTGCCAGTAGTATAGTCCGGGCACAGGGGTACAGTCAGCCCCAGCATTTT. The resulting protein is CASSIVRAQGYSQPQHF.